A single sample is the source of the 29 T cell receptor beta chains below, sequenced in a study of CD8 T cells in Susac syndrome. RNA totalling roughly 0.5 to 1 ug underwent reverse transcription with random hexamers. A single record per CDR3 protein comes from TCRdb applying MiXCR to the immunoSEQ multiplex PCR reads. This repertoire shows some 300,000 distinct CDR3 sequences, 85% found once; its top ten account for around 0.2%. The sample consisted of CD8+ T cells from PBMCs. Receptors were obtained from a human donor with multiple sclerosis.

The chain is built from TRBV7-9 and TRBJ2-7, with D hard to call. The CDR3 spans 12 residues. V shed 0 bases and J shed 10 bases, with 10 bases lying between them. Germline lookup yields CDR1 SEHNR and CDR2 FQNEAQ (reference sequence). The CDR3 region has the DNA TGTGCCAGCAGCTTAGCGATCACCCCACAGTACTTC. Translating gives CASSLAITPQYF.

V is TRBV6-1 and J is TRBJ2-1; 11 bases are a match to TRBD2. Germline V gives CDR1 MNHNS, CDR2 SASEGT. CDR3 length: 16 amino acids. Germline trimming cut 5 bases from V and 7 bases from J; bases unmatched to any gene: 10. The CDR3 loop reads CASSPLSGRASNEQFF. CDR3 DNA sequence: TGTGCCAGCAGTCCCCTTAGCGGGAGGGCCAGTAATGAGCAGTTCTTC.

The gene calls are TRBV27 and TRBJ2-3; D is perhaps TRBD1 (5 bases). V was clipped by 3 bases and J by 3 bases, with 10 bases between them. Germline CDR1 MNHEY, CDR2 SMNVEV (reference sequence). The CDR3 runs 14 residues. Here the CDR3 reads CASSLQGGTDTQYF. Here the CDR3 DNA reads TGTGCCAGCAGTTTGCAGGGTGGTACAGATACGCAGTATTTT.

The rearrangement joins TRBV20-1 to TRBJ2-6, with TRBD1 identical over 7 bases. The CDR3 contains 14 residues. Germline V gives CDR1 DFQATT, CDR2 SNEGSKA (reference sequence). Losses at the gene ends were 5 bases for V and 2 bases for J; bases not matched to a gene: 3. CDR3 DNA sequence: TGCAGTGCTGCCCAGGGGGCTGGGGCCAACGTCCTGACTTTC. Translated: CSAAQGAGANVLTF.

This chain joins TRBV3-1 and TRBJ1-6; possibly TRBD1 for D (6 bases). This CDR3 is built from 15 residues. CDR1 is LGHDT, CDR2 YNNKEL, per germline (reference sequence). Deletions cut 3 bases from V and 1 base from J, with 7 bases between. This CDR3 reads CASSHTGSYNSPLHF. The CDR3 bases are TGTGCCAGCAGCCACACAGGGTCCTATAATTCACCCCTCCACTTT.

This clonotype showed up just once. The chain employs TRBV4-1 and TRBJ1-1; D call uncertain. The V end lost 2 bases, the J end lost 0 bases, and 10 bases lay between the germline ends. There are 15 residues in the CDR3. From germline, CDR1 is MGHRA and CDR2 YSYEKL. The CDR3 sequence: CASSQTRVMNTEAFF. The CDR3 coding sequence is TGCGCCAGCAGCCAAACGAGGGTGATGAACACTGAAGCTTTCTTT.

The chain has TRBV7-9 and TRBJ2-3; 8 nucleotides line up with TRBD2. The CDR3 consists of 14 residues. The germline V gene has CDR1 SEHNR and CDR2 FQNEAQ (reference sequence). V shed 0 bases and J 11 bases; nucleotides not matched to a gene: 7. The CDR3 protein is CASSLAPGLGEQYF. CDR3 nucleotides: TGTGCCAGCAGCTTAGCCCCGGGACTAGGAGAGCAGTATTTT.

The CDR3: CAIGTGRGYEQYF. CDR3 DNA: TGTGCCATTGGGACGGGACGGGGTTACGAGCAGTACTTC. The chain has TRBV19 and TRBJ2-7; D is tentatively TRBD1 or TRBD2 (5 bases each). Germline V CDR1 and CDR2: LNHDA, SQIVND (reference sequence). V shed 10 bases and J shed 4 bases, with 17 bases lying between them. The CDR3 has 13 amino acids.

This clonotype has only one observation. The chain has TRBV10-2 and TRBJ2-2; 10 bases align to TRBD2. V lost 5 bases and J lost 5; bases outside the gene matches: 5. The V gene's germline CDR1 is WSHSY and CDR2 SAAADI. This CDR3 region has 15 residues. This CDR3 is CASSPTSGITGELFF. Here the CDR3 DNA reads TGCGCCAGCAGTCCCACTAGCGGGATTACCGGGGAGCTGTTTTTT.

The rearrangement uses TRBV20-1 and TRBJ2-3, with D perhaps matching TRBD2 (5 bases). CDR3 length: 14 amino acids. CDR1 is DFQATT and CDR2 is SNEGSKA in the germline V gene (reference sequence). Trimming cost V 6 bases and J 0 bases, with 13 bases left between them. The CDR3 nucleotides read TGCAGTGCGCCCGCCGGGGTGAGCACAGATACGCAGTATTTT. Encoded protein: CSAPAGVSTDTQYF.

The CDR3 sequence is CASSPGTDEKLFF. The CDR3, as DNA: TGTGCCAGCAGCCCCGGGACTGACGAAAAACTGTTTTTT. The chain is built from TRBV6-2 or TRBV6-3 and TRBJ1-4; a possible D gene is TRBD1 (5 bases). Germline V gene sequence: CDR1 MNHEY, CDR2 SVGEGT. The V and J ends lost 6 bases and 8 bases respectively, with 13 bases between them. The CDR3 covers 13 residues.

The J gene is TRBJ1-5, the V gene TRBV15; D uncertain. Trimming removed 6 bases from V and 3 bases from J, with 6 bases in between. The germline V gene encodes CDR1 LNHNV and CDR2 YYDKDF (reference sequence). The CDR3 is 12 amino acids. CDR3: CATSASNQPQHF. The CDR3 DNA is TGTGCCACCAGTGCGTCCAATCAGCCCCAGCATTTT.

The chain joins TRBV3-1 to TRBJ2-2; D gene unclear. The V gene lost 1 base and the J gene lost 1 base, with 4 bases spanning the gap. The CDR3 length is 14 residues. The germline CDR1 and CDR2 sequences are LGHDT and YNNKEL (reference sequence). This chain's CDR3 is CASSQVGNTGELFF. CDR3 DNA: TGTGCCAGCAGCCAAGTTGGGAACACCGGGGAGCTGTTTTTT.

The chain couples TRBV24-1 to TRBJ2-7; possibly TRBD1 for D (6 bases). The V and J ends lost 4 bases and 3 bases respectively, with 12 bases between them. The germline V gene has CDR1 KGHDR and CDR2 SFDVKD. The CDR3 is made up of 14 amino acids. The CDR3 DNA is TGTGCCACCAGTGAAACAGGGCAGAGCTACGAGCAGTACTTC. Translating it yields CATSETGQSYEQYF.

This chain joins TRBV2 and TRBJ2-3, with 10 bases aligning to TRBD2. CDR1 SNHLY and CDR2 FYNNEI come from the germline V gene. The CDR3 sequence is 17 residues long. V was pared by 5 bases and J by 0 bases, with 8 bases of the junction left unmatched. CDR3 protein: CASSWRLAGLSTDTQYF. CDR3 coding DNA: TGTGCCAGCAGTTGGCGACTAGCGGGCCTGAGCACAGATACGCAGTATTTT.

This clonotype was recorded a few times. Here the CDR3 reads CASSDMGTDYEQYF. The CDR3 DNA reads TGTGCCAGCAGCGACATGGGGACAGACTACGAGCAGTACTTC. This chain links TRBV7-6 with TRBJ2-7, with 7 bases matching TRBD1. The V segment lost 5 bases and the J segment 3 bases; nucleotides outside the gene matches: 7. This CDR3 contains 14 residues. The germline CDR1 and CDR2 sequences are SGHVS and FNYEAQ. Full variable domain (outside the CDR3, taken from reference TRBV7-6 and TRBJ2-7): GAGVSQSPRYKVTKRGQDVALRCDPISGHVSLYWYRQALGQGPEFLTYFNYEAQQDKSGLPNDRFSAERPEGSISTLTIQRTEQRDSAMYRCASSDMGTDYEQYFGPGTRLTVT.

The table lists this clonotype with a few counts. This sequence joins TRBV27 and TRBJ1-2, with a tentative D call TRBD1 (6 bases). Germline assignment: CDR1 MNHEY and CDR2 SMNVEV (reference sequence). V lost 0 bases, J lost 4 bases, and 12 bases lay in between. The CDR3 loop spans 15 amino acids. CDR3 residues: CASSLSGGAGYGYTF. The CDR3 coding sequence is TGTGCCAGCAGTTTATCCGGGGGCGCGGGCTATGGCTACACCTTC.

This clonotype has more than one count but fewer than ten. The chain combines TRBV28 with TRBJ2-7; 9 bases are a match to TRBD1. Per germline, CDR1 MDHEN and CDR2 SYDVKM. The CDR3 covers 14 residues. V trimming: 5 bases; J trimming: 2 bases; junction bases outside the gene matches: 4. CDR3 bases: TGTGCCAGCAGTATCCGGGACAGGGCCTACGAGCAGTACTTC. Translated: CASSIRDRAYEQYF.

The chain uses TRBV4-3 and TRBJ2-3, with D perhaps matching TRBD2 (5 bases). V lost 3 bases and J 2 bases, leaving 21 bases between the germline ends. The CDR3 covers 18 residues. Germline V gene sequence: CDR1 LGHNA, CDR2 YSLEER. In DNA, the CDR3 is TGCGCCAGCAGCCAGTACCTCCGATTACTAGATTTCACAGATACGCAGTATTTT. Amino acid sequence: CASSQYLRLLDFTDTQYF.

This rearrangement joins TRBV5-1 to TRBJ1-2; the match to TRBD1 covers 7 bases. The CDR3 totals 16 residues. Germline V gives CDR1 SGHRS, CDR2 YFSETQ. The V gene end was trimmed by 0 bases and the J gene end by 1 base; junction bases not matched to a gene: 6. CDR3 DNA: TGCGCCAGCAGCTTGGACGGACAGGTGCTTAACTATGGCTACACCTTC. This gives the protein CASSLDGQVLNYGYTF.

This chain connects TRBV19 to TRBJ2-7; D may be TRBD1 or TRBD2 (5 bases each). The germline gives CDR1 LNHDA, CDR2 SQIVND (reference sequence). V lost 3 bases and J lost 6, with 21 bases in between. The CDR3 covers 16 residues. The CDR3 bases are TGTGCCAGTAGTATTCACTCCGGGACCGCGGGTGGCGAGCAGTACTTC. Its protein is CASSIHSGTAGGEQYF.

V is TRBV7-9 and J is TRBJ1-1; TRBD1 matches 9 bases. CDR3 length: 14 residues. Germline assignment: CDR1 SEHNR and CDR2 FQNEAQ (reference sequence). Losses at the gene ends were 5 bases for V and 5 bases for J; bases not matched to a gene: 6. The DNA for the CDR3 is TGTGCCAGCAGCGAAGGGACAGGGCGAACTGAAGCTTTCTTT. Translated, it gives CASSEGTGRTEAFF.

This chain uses TRBV9 with TRBJ2-7, with 11 bases that match TRBD2. Germline V gene lookup returns CDR1 SGDLS and CDR2 YYNGEE. This CDR3 spans 15 amino acids. Trimming at V came to 3 bases and at J to 3 bases, leaving 5 bases not matched to a gene. CDR3 region: CASSAPGTSGYEQYF. The CDR3 DNA sequence: TGTGCCAGCAGCGCTCCCGGGACTAGCGGCTACGAGCAGTACTTC.

The chain is built from TRBV2 and TRBJ2-5; unclear D gene. The germline V gene has CDR1 SNHLY and CDR2 FYNNEI. Trimming removed 3 bases from V and 5 bases from J, with 10 bases in between. This CDR3 comprises 13 residues. This CDR3 reads CASSDPPEETQYF. In nucleotides, the CDR3 is TGTGCCAGCAGTGATCCCCCGGAGGAGACCCAGTACTTC.

The gene calls are TRBV11-2 and TRBJ2-7, with 8 bases matching TRBD1. The CDR3 length is 14 residues. J was trimmed by 1 base and V by 1 base; bases with no gene match: 0. Looked up from germline, CDR1 is SGHAT and CDR2 is FQNNGV. CDR3 DNA: TGTGCCAGCAGCTTAGGGACAGGGTCCTACGAGCAGTACTTC. Translated, it gives CASSLGTGSYEQYF.

The genes are TRBV14 and TRBJ2-1; 16 bases match TRBD2. The V gene end was trimmed by 7 bases and the J gene end by 9 bases; junction bases not matched to a gene: 6. Germline assignment: CDR1 SGHDN and CDR2 FVKESK. The CDR3 is made up of 15 amino acids. In DNA form, the CDR3 reads TGTGCCAGCACCCCGGGACTAGCGGGAGGGCCTGAGCAGTTCTTC. This codes for CASTPGLAGGPEQFF.

V and J are TRBV9 and TRBJ2-2; D may correspond to TRBD1 or TRBD2 (5 bases each). The V gene's germline CDR1 is SGDLS and CDR2 YYNGEE. This CDR3 is built from 15 residues. V lost 0 bases and J 4 bases, leaving 10 bases between the germline ends. This CDR3 reads CASSVVAGTTGELFF. CDR3 DNA sequence: TGTGCCAGCAGCGTAGTAGCCGGGACCACCGGGGAGCTGTTTTTT.

CDR3 sequence reads: CASSGGWEAGQAFF. CDR3 in DNA: TGTGCCAGCAGCGGGGGTTGGGAAGCGGGGCAAGCTTTCTTT. The chain carries TRBV5-4 and TRBJ1-1, with D possibly matching TRBD1 (5 bases). Germline CDR1 reads SGHNT; CDR2 reads YYREEE (reference sequence). CDR3 length: 14 amino acids. Trimming took off 4 bases at V and 9 bases at J, with 19 bases between the two ends.

V is TRBV5-4 and J is TRBJ1-1; perhaps TRBD1 as D (6 bases). Germline V gene data show CDR1 as SGHNT and CDR2 as YYREEE (reference sequence). This CDR3 spans 11 amino acids. The V end lost 3 bases, the J end lost 11 bases, and 11 bases lay between the germline ends. CDR3 region: CASSSQGPAFF. The DNA of the CDR3 is TGTGCCAGCAGCTCACAGGGTCCGGCTTTCTTT.